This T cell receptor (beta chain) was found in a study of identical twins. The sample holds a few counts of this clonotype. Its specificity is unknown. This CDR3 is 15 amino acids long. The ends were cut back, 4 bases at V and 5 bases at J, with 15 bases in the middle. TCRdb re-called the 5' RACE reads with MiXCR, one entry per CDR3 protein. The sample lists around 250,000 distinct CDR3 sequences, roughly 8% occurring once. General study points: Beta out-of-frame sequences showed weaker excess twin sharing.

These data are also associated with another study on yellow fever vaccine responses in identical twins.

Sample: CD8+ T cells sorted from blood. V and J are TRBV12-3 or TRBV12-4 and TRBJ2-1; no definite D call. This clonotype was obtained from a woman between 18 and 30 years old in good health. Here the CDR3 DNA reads TGTGCCAGCAGTTCCAGGCTCATAGACGACAATGAGCAGTTCTTC. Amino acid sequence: CASSSRLIDDNEQFF.